Below, 7 T cell receptor beta chains from the same sample are listed, as sequenced in a study of cytomegalovirus exposure and HLA in healthy donors. Only in-frame clones appear in the TCRdb table, and some are missing; sequencing was by immunoSEQ multiplex PCR. Of 250,000 to 400,000 clones listed, 70% to 90% are singletons. Sequenced sample: PBMCs. These receptors originate from a man aged 25-45 years in good health and CMV-seronegative.

The chain employs TRBV7-2 and TRBJ2-7; 9 positions match TRBD1. The germline V gene encodes CDR1 SGHTA and CDR2 FQGNSA. CDR3 size: 18 residues. V lost 5 bases to trimming and J lost 2 bases; unmatched junction nucleotides: 16. For the CDR3, the DNA is TGTGCCAGCAGCAGCGAGAAGGTTGCGGGACAGGGAGCCTACGAGCAGTACTTC. This gives the protein CASSSEKVAGQGAYEQYF.

The rearrangement uses TRBV5-1 and TRBJ2-7; TRBD1 might be the D (6 bases). In germline, CDR1 is SGHRS, CDR2 YFSETQ. V shed 2 bases and J shed 4 bases, with 10 bases lying between them. CDR3 length: 13 amino acids. In nucleotides, the CDR3 is TGCGCCAGCAGCTTAAGGACAGAGTACGAGCAGTACTTC. Its translation: CASSLRTEYEQYF.

This clone was observed a handful of times. This rearrangement joins TRBV4-1 to TRBJ1-1; D not certain. The CDR3 consists of 14 residues. Trimming shortened V by 0 bases and J by 9 bases, and 14 bases separated the two germline ends. Germline V CDR1 and CDR2: MGHRA, YSYEKL. This CDR3 reads CASSQDLDGVKAFF. Here the CDR3 DNA reads TGCGCCAGCAGCCAAGATCTGGATGGAGTGAAAGCTTTCTTT.

This chain links TRBV4-2 with TRBJ2-3; tentatively, D is TRBD1 (5 bases). The V end was cut by 1 base, the J end by 5 bases, with 10 bases between. CDR3 length: 14 amino acids. Germline V gene lookup returns CDR1 LGHNA and CDR2 YNFKEQ. Written as DNA, the CDR3 is TGTGCCAGCAGCCAAGCCAGGGCGGTAGATACGCAGTATTTT. Translating it yields CASSQARAVDTQYF.

This rearrangement joins TRBV19 to TRBJ1-5; 8 nucleotides align to TRBD1. The CDR3 has 16 amino acids. From germline, CDR1 is LNHDA and CDR2 SQIVND (reference sequence). J gave up 3 bases and V 0 bases, and 4 bases lay outside the gene matches. The CDR3 DNA is TGTGCCAGTAGTATAGACAGGGGGCCTTACAATCAGCCCCAGCATTTT. It yields the protein CASSIDRGPYNQPQHF. The full variable domain, in which reference TRBV19 and TRBJ1-5 provide the parts outside the CDR3, is DGGITQSPKYLFRKEGQNVTLSCEQNLNHDAMYWYRQDPGQGLRLIYYSQIVNDFQKGDIAEGYSVSREKKESFPLTVTSAQKNPTAFYLCASSIDRGPYNQPQHFGDGTRLSIL.

The chain carries TRBV7-9 and TRBJ2-5; maybe TRBD1 (5 bases). This CDR3 contains 13 residues. Germline V gene lookup returns CDR1 SEHNR and CDR2 FQNEAQ (reference sequence). Between the trimmed V and J ends, which lost 6 bases and 3 bases, there was a span of 11 bases. The CDR3 protein is CASRIQGKETQYF. Here the CDR3 DNA reads TGTGCCAGCAGGATTCAGGGAAAAGAGACCCAGTACTTC.

This chain connects TRBV6-1 to TRBJ1-6, with a weak D call TRBD1 (6 bases). V was cut by 3 bases and J by 9 bases, with 9 bases left in between. This CDR3 is 13 amino acids long. Germline V gene data show CDR1 as MNHNS and CDR2 as SASEGT. The chain's CDR3 is CASSEQGSSPLHF. The CDR3 region has the DNA TGTGCCAGCAGTGAGCAGGGGAGTTCACCCCTCCACTTT.